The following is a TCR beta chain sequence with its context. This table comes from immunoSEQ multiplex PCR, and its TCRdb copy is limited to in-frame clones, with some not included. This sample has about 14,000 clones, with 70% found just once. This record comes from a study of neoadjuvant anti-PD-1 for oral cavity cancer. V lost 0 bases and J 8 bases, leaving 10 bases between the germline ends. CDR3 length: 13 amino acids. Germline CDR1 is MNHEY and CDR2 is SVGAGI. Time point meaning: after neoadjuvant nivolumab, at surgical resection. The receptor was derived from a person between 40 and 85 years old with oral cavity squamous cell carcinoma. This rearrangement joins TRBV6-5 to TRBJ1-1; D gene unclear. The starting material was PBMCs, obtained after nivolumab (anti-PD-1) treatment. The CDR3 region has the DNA TGTGCCAGCAGTTACTCTGCGGCCTACGAAGCTTTCTTT. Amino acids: CASSYSAAYEAFF.